What follows are 25 T cell receptor beta chains derived from one specimen sequenced in a study of a mutant IDH1 vaccine in newly diagnosed glioma (dated by TCRdb to about 2021). The sample's time point label, decoded: week 35, safety follow-up. Every vaccine dose consisted of 300 ug of a 20-mer mutant IDH1 peptide in Montanide, administered subcutaneously together with topical imiquimod. No antigen has been identified for these receptors. Library construction relied on the immunoSEQ multiplex PCR assay. TCRdb's version of the immuneACCESS table is confined to in-frame rearrangements and falls short of the full clone set. An unresolved V gene accounts for under half of the shortfall where checked; the remainder is of unknown origin. Counted in this sample were tens of thousands of clones; about 90% of them appeared once. Around 1.6% of the sample is taken by the ten largest. Specimen: PBMCs, collected from a glioma patient whose treatment included an IDH1 peptide vaccine. These receptors originate from a man aged 35-49 years with glioma.

The chain uses TRBV23-1 and TRBJ1-1, with 7 bases identical to TRBD1. TRBV23-1 is noted as an ORF with a role that remains uncertain. The V segment lost 6 bases and the J segment 10 bases; nucleotides outside the gene matches: 8. The CDR3 is made up of 12 amino acids. CDR3 DNA sequence: TGCGCCAGCAGCCAGACAGGGTTCGGAGCTTTCTTT. This encodes CASSQTGFGAFF.

The V call is TRBV6-1, the J call TRBJ2-1, with D perhaps TRBD2 (7 bases). Germline V gene lookup returns CDR1 MNHNS and CDR2 SASEGT. This CDR3 contains 15 residues. V shed 3 bases and J shed 2 bases, with 11 bases lying between them. The CDR3 region is CASSEWEGAYNEQFF. The CDR3 bases are TGTGCCAGCAGTGAGTGGGAGGGGGCCTACAATGAGCAGTTCTTC.

This sequence joins TRBV14 and TRBJ2-2, with D uncertain. The CDR3 is 16 residues long. Trimming took 4 bases from V and 1 from J, leaving 13 bases between them. Germline V gives CDR1 SGHDN, CDR2 FVKESK. This CDR3 is CASSLARSWNTGELFF. The DNA for the CDR3 is TGTGCCAGCAGCCTCGCTCGTAGTTGGAACACCGGGGAGCTGTTTTTT. The full variable domain, in which reference TRBV14 and TRBJ2-2 provide the parts outside the CDR3, is EAGVTQFPSHSVIEKGQTVTLRCDPISGHDNLYWYRRVMGKEIKFLLHFVKESKQDESGMPNNRFLAERTGGTYSTLKVQPAELEDSGVYFCASSLARSWNTGELFFGEGSRLTVL.

The V gene is TRBV21-1, the J gene TRBJ2-7; TRBD2 was called by the table and not checked on the DNA. TRBV21-1 is assigned pseudogene status. The CDR3 loop spans 14 amino acids. The CDR3 loop reads CASSKSREDYEQYF. In DNA, the CDR3 is TGTGCCAGCAGCAAAAGTCGGGAGGACTACGAGCAGTACTTC.

V gene TRBV18 combines with J gene TRBJ1-2, with unresolved D. Trimming left V 2 bases short and J 5 bases short, with 9 bases between. CDR1 and CDR2 (germline): KGHSH, LQKENI. CDR3 size: 13 residues. CDR3 protein: CASSPSTEYGYTF. CDR3 DNA: TGTGCCAGCTCACCAAGTACGGAATATGGCTACACCTTC.

V gene TRBV2 combines with J gene TRBJ2-3; maybe TRBD2 (5 bases). Trimming removed 4 bases at V and 14 bases at J, with 16 bases between. The CDR3 is 12 residues long. Per germline, CDR1 SNHLY and CDR2 FYNNEI. CDR3: CASSGPGLWLYF. CDR3 bases: TGTGCCAGCAGTGGACCGGGATTGTGGCTGTATTTT.

The rearrangement joins TRBV5-1 to TRBJ2-2; TRBD2 agrees at 12 bases. CDR1 is SGHRS, CDR2 YFSETQ, per germline. After removal of 1 base from V and 7 bases from J, the junction contained 8 bases not matched to a gene. This CDR3 is built from 17 residues. DNA of the CDR3: TGCGCCAGCAGCTTGTCCCTAGCGGGAGGGTCCGGCGGGGAGCTGTTTTTT. As protein: CASSLSLAGGSGGELFF.

The chain carries TRBV19 and TRBJ2-6; TRBD1 agrees at 8 bases. In germline, CDR1 is LNHDA, CDR2 SQIVND (reference sequence). V trimming: 5 bases; J trimming: 4 bases; junction bases outside the gene matches: 10. The CDR3 extends over 17 amino acids. The CDR3 sequence is CASSSRQGTFGANVLTF. The DNA of the CDR3 is TGTGCCAGTAGTTCGCGACAGGGGACCTTCGGGGCCAACGTCCTGACTTTC. Based on the CDR3 plus reference TRBV19 and TRBJ2-6, the full variable domain is DGGITQSPKYLFRKEGQNVTLSCEQNLNHDAMYWYRQDPGQGLRLIYYSQIVNDFQKGDIAEGYSVSREKKESFPLTVTSAQKNPTAFYLCASSSRQGTFGANVLTFGAGSRLTVL.

This clone has just a few counts. The rearrangement uses TRBV7-2 and TRBJ2-2; D is unresolved. V was clipped by 3 bases and J by 3 bases, with 8 bases between them. Germline CDR1 is SGHTA and CDR2 is FQGNSA. This CDR3 region has 14 residues. The CDR3 region has the DNA TGTGCCAGCAGCTTGCAACGGTACACCGGGGAGCTGTTTTTT. It yields the protein CASSLQRYTGELFF.

The V call is TRBV29-1, the J call TRBJ1-4; 9 bases are a match to TRBD1. Per the germline V gene, CDR1 is SQVTM and CDR2 is ANQGSEA. Trimming removed 7 bases from V and 4 bases from J; junction bases left unmatched: 4. The CDR3 has 13 amino acids. CDR3 amino acids: CSGGQGNNEKLFF. The CDR3 DNA follows: TGCAGCGGGGGACAGGGCAATAATGAAAAACTGTTTTTT.

The rearrangement joins TRBV18 to TRBJ2-2; 9 bases line up with TRBD1. The CDR3 contains 15 residues. V lost 5 bases and J lost 7; bases outside the gene matches: 8. CDR1 is KGHSH, CDR2 LQKENI, per germline. Here the CDR3 reads CASSAGTGRIGELFF. The CDR3 DNA reads TGTGCCAGCTCAGCCGGGACAGGGAGGATCGGGGAGCTGTTTTTT.

Here the CDR3 DNA reads TGTGCCACCGGAATTACAACAACCGGGGAGCTGTTTTTT. This codes for CATGITTTGELFF. The genes are TRBV7-9 and TRBJ2-2; D is ambiguous. The germline V and J ends were trimmed by 10 bases and 5 bases, with 14 bases remaining between them. The CDR3 loop spans 13 amino acids. Germline V lookup: CDR1 SEHNR, CDR2 FQNEAQ (reference sequence).

The rearrangement links TRBV12-5 to TRBJ1-4, with a tentative D call TRBD1 (5 bases). The CDR3 has 14 residues. V was pared by 6 bases and J by 7 bases, with 15 bases between. The germline CDR1 and CDR2 sequences are LGHNT and FRNRAP. The DNA for the CDR3 is TGTGCTAGTGGACCAGGGCACCGGGGTGAAAAACTGTTTTTT. Residues: CASGPGHRGEKLFF.

The chain has TRBV11-2 and TRBJ1-1; D uncertain. Trimming stripped 4 bases from V and 2 bases from J, with 8 bases between. The CDR3 is 13 residues long. Looked up from germline, CDR1 is SGHAT and CDR2 is FQNNGV. The CDR3 sequence: CASSSGLNTEAFF. The CDR3 DNA sequence: TGTGCCAGCAGCTCCGGACTAAACACTGAAGCTTTCTTT. Using reference TRBV11-2 and TRBJ1-1 for the parts outside the CDR3, the full variable domain is EAGVAQSPRYKIIEKRQSVAFWCNPISGHATLYWYQQILGQGPKLLIQFQNNGVVDDSQLPKDRFSAERLKGVDSTLKIQPAKLEDSAVYLCASSSGLNTEAFFGQGTRLTVV.

The sample holds a few counts of this clone. The rearrangement uses TRBV7-9 and TRBJ2-7, with D possibly being TRBD1 (7 bases). V was clipped by 4 bases and J by 6 bases, with 16 bases between them. CDR1 SEHNR and CDR2 FQNEAQ come from the germline V gene (reference sequence). The CDR3 extends over 14 amino acids. CDR3: CASSWRQGGLEQYF. CDR3 nucleotides: TGTGCCAGCAGCTGGAGACAGGGAGGACTCGAGCAGTACTTC.

The chain uses TRBV5-4 and TRBJ1-3, with D perhaps matching TRBD1 (6 bases). Looked up from germline, CDR1 is SGHNT and CDR2 is YYREEE (reference sequence). V was clipped by 1 base and J by 4 bases, with 6 bases between them. The CDR3 extends over 13 amino acids. This CDR3 reads CASSLTGGNTIYF. In DNA form, the CDR3 reads TGTGCCAGCAGCTTGACAGGGGGAAACACCATATATTTT.

The rearrangement uses TRBV5-1 and TRBJ2-7; possibly TRBD1 or TRBD2 for D (7 bases each). Germline CDR1 reads SGHRS; CDR2 reads YFSETQ. V lost 0 bases and J lost 2, with 15 bases in between. The CDR3 covers 16 residues. As DNA, the CDR3 is TGCGCCAGCAGCTTGGAGGGGGGGGGACAGCCCTACGAGCAGTACTTC. Its translation is CASSLEGGGQPYEQYF.

The chain links TRBV4-1 to TRBJ1-4; 10 nucleotides line up with TRBD1. The germline gives CDR1 MGHRA, CDR2 YSYEKL. Trimming took 0 bases from V and 15 from J; bases not matched to a gene: 4. This CDR3 comprises 13 residues. The CDR3 protein is CASSQDRGQGVFF. The CDR3 DNA reads as TGCGCCAGCAGCCAAGATCGAGGACAGGGGGTGTTTTTT.

This clone is categorized as medium-sized. The chain uses TRBV9 and TRBJ2-1, with D tentatively TRBD2 (5 bases). The germline V gene encodes CDR1 SGDLS and CDR2 YYNGEE. Trimming cost V 0 bases and J 5 bases, with 15 bases left between them. The CDR3 consists of 16 residues. The CDR3 here is CASSVALGKNDNEQFF. Here the CDR3 DNA reads TGTGCCAGCAGCGTAGCTCTCGGGAAGAACGACAATGAGCAGTTCTTC.

The rearrangement joins TRBV15 to TRBJ2-7, with TRBD2 identical over 11 bases. The V segment lost 3 bases and the J segment 3 bases; nucleotides outside the gene matches: 16. The germline CDR1 and CDR2 sequences are LNHNV and YYDKDF (reference sequence). The CDR3 runs 19 residues. The CDR3 nucleotides are TGTGCCACCAGCAGGCCCCGACTAGCGGGGATTGGGGGCATCTACGAGCAGTACTTC. Translation gives CATSRPRLAGIGGIYEQYF.

The rearrangement uses TRBV6-5 and TRBJ2-3, with 10 bases aligning to TRBD1. From germline, CDR1 is MNHEY and CDR2 SVGAGI. With 6 bases clipped from V and 3 bases from J, the junction kept 6 bases outside the gene matches. The CDR3 sequence is 15 residues long. DNA for the CDR3: TGTGCCAGCAGCGTCCAGGGACAGGGGACAGATACGCAGTATTTT. It specifies CASSVQGQGTDTQYF.

Turning to this clone: At one end, the junction sequence differs from germline, possibly due to a read error. The chain links TRBV14 to TRBJ1-2; 7 bases align to TRBD1. The CDR3 runs to 17 residues. Per germline, CDR1 SGHDN and CDR2 FVKESK. Here the CDR3 DNA reads TGTGCCAGCAGTCAAGGGGGCGCCTTTGTAAAGAACTATGGCTACACCTTC. Translating gives CASSQGGAFVKNYGYTF.

This clone showed up just once. The CDR3 DNA follows: TGTGCCAGCAGTCAATACGTCGGACAGGTGGGCAATGAGCAGTTCTTC. The encoded protein is CASSQYVGQVGNEQFF. The V and J genes are TRBV28 and TRBJ2-1, with 7 positions matching TRBD1. V trimming: 5 bases; J trimming: 6 bases; junction bases outside the gene matches: 13. The CDR3 contains 16 residues. Germline loops: CDR1 MDHEN, CDR2 SYDVKM.

The chain couples TRBV9 to TRBJ2-3, with D possibly matching TRBD2 (5 bases). The CDR3 is made up of 15 amino acids. V dropped 0 bases and J dropped 1 base, with 9 bases sitting between them. Germline values: CDR1 SGDLS, CDR2 YYNGEE. DNA for the CDR3: TGTGCCAGCAGCGTAGCGGGATACGGCACAGATACGCAGTATTTT. As protein: CASSVAGYGTDTQYF. Full variable domain (outside the CDR3, taken from reference TRBV9 and TRBJ2-3): DSGVTQTPKHLITATGQRVTLRCSPRSGDLSVYWYQQSLDQGLQFLIQYYNGEERAKGNILERFSAQQFPDLHSELNLSSLELGDSALYFCASSVAGYGTDTQYFGPGTRLTVL.

V and J are TRBV19 and TRBJ2-7; 10 positions match TRBD2. Germline assignment: CDR1 LNHDA and CDR2 SQIVND (reference sequence). The CDR3 contains 15 residues. With 4 bases clipped from V and 2 bases from J, the junction kept 5 bases outside the gene matches. This chain's CDR3 is CASSNGAGGPYEQYF. The CDR3 DNA reads as TGTGCCAGTAGTAACGGAGCGGGAGGGCCCTACGAGCAGTACTTC.